One and the same sample provided the 11 T cell receptor beta chains below, sequenced in a study of T cell responses to AZD1222 COVID-19 vaccine. Here immunoSEQ multiplex PCR was the method, and the copy in TCRdb shows in-frame clones only, minus some. The data show approximately 160,000 clones, under 95% seen once. Sequences were derived from peripheral blood, sampled 28 days after the second AZD1222 dose. The receptors stem from an adult who received the AZD1222 COVID-19 vaccine.

The chain is built from TRBV7-9 and TRBJ1-2, with D perhaps matching TRBD1 (6 bases). The length of the CDR3 is 13 residues. The germline V gene encodes CDR1 SEHNR and CDR2 FQNEAQ (reference sequence). The V end lost 6 bases, the J end lost 6 bases, and 14 bases lay between the germline ends. The DNA of the CDR3 is TGTGCCAGCAGTCACGACAGGAGGGATGGCTACACCTTC. This translates into CASSHDRRDGYTF. The full variable domain, with the rest looked up from reference TRBV7-9 and TRBJ1-2, is DTGVSQNPRHKITKRGQNVTFRCDPISEHNRLYWYRQTLGQGPEFLTYFQNEAQLEKSRLLSDRFSAERPKGSFSTLEIQRTEQGDSAMYLCASSHDRRDGYTFGSGTRLTVV.

Only one count was recorded for this clone. This chain links TRBV7-2 with TRBJ2-3; the D gene is possibly TRBD1 (6 bases). The CDR3 covers 13 residues. V gave up 4 bases and J gave up 3 bases, with 8 bases separating them. CDR1 is SGHTA and CDR2 is FQGNSA in the germline V gene. The CDR3 is CASSSTGTDTQYF. The CDR3 nucleotides are TGTGCCAGCAGCTCCACAGGGACAGATACGCAGTATTTT.

The chain employs TRBV6-2 or TRBV6-3 and TRBJ2-1, with TRBD2 matching over 14 bases. The CDR3 covers 16 residues. Germline CDR1 reads MNHEY; CDR2 reads SVGEGT. The junction had 4 bases not matched to a gene; V was cut back by 0 bases and J by 9 bases. CDR3 nucleotides: TGTGCCAGCAGTTACTCTGGACTAGCGGGAGGTGGTGAGCAGTTCTTC. As protein: CASSYSGLAGGGEQFF.

This clone was seen once. V is TRBV30 and J is TRBJ2-7; 9 nucleotides agree with TRBD2. From germline, CDR1 is GTSNPN and CDR2 SVGIG (reference sequence). Germline trimming cut 5 bases from V and 3 bases from J; bases unmatched to any gene: 5. This CDR3 region has 13 residues. This CDR3 reads CAWSSGDSYEQYF. The CDR3 DNA is TGTGCCTGGTCTAGCGGGGACAGCTACGAGCAGTACTTC.

The DNA of the CDR3 is TGTGCCAGCAGCTTAAGGACAATAAGTTCCGGGACTAGCGGGAGGGCTTCCTCCTACGAGCAGTACTTC. Its protein product is CASSLRTISSGTSGRASSYEQYF. V usage is TRBV7-3 and J usage is TRBJ2-7, with TRBD2 matching 16 bases. The CDR3 is made up of 23 amino acids. Per the germline V gene, CDR1 is SGHTA and CDR2 is FQGTGA. V lost 1 base and J lost 0; bases outside the gene matches: 18.

The chain carries TRBV7-9 and TRBJ2-7; tentative D call: TRBD1 (6 bases). The germline V gene encodes CDR1 SEHNR and CDR2 FQNEAQ (reference sequence). Trimming stripped 5 bases from V and 3 bases from J, with 14 bases between. This CDR3 is 14 amino acids long. CDR3 sequence reads: CASSRTGYDYEQYF. The CDR3 DNA reads TGTGCCAGCAGCCGAACAGGGTATGACTACGAGCAGTACTTC.

The chain employs TRBV7-9 and TRBJ2-7, with TRBD1 matching 8 bases. Germline CDR1 reads SEHNR; CDR2 reads FQNEAQ (reference sequence). This CDR3 has 13 residues. Trimming took 6 bases from V and 6 from J; bases not matched to a gene: 7. CDR3 DNA: TGTGCCAGCAGTCCAGGGGGCATCGGCGAGCAGTACTTC. It specifies CASSPGGIGEQYF.

The genes are TRBV6-5 and TRBJ2-1, with a tentative D call TRBD1 (6 bases). The CDR3 runs to 13 residues. The V gene's germline CDR1 is MNHEY and CDR2 SVGAGI. Trimming left V 7 bases short and J 6 bases short, with 13 bases between. CDR3 coding DNA: TGTGCCAGCACCAACACAGGGAGCAATGAGCAGTTCTTC. This sequence encodes CASTNTGSNEQFF.

V and J are TRBV5-5 and TRBJ2-3; 9 bases are a match to TRBD2. The CDR3 has 17 residues. The V gene end was trimmed by 2 bases and the J gene end by 4 bases; junction bases not matched to a gene: 11. Germline V gives CDR1 SGHKS, CDR2 YYEKEE (reference sequence). The CDR3 DNA is TGTGCCAGCAGCTTTATCCGTTTGGCGGGAGGGGCAGATACGCAGTATTTT. This translates into CASSFIRLAGGADTQYF. The full variable domain, rest sourced from reference TRBV5-5 and TRBJ2-3, is DAGVTQSPTHLIKTRGQQVTLRCSPISGHKSVSWYQQVLGQGPQFIFQYYEKEERGRGNFPDRFSARQFPNYSSELNVNALLLGDSALYLCASSFIRLAGGADTQYFGPGTRLTVL.

The count of this clone is one. The rearrangement links TRBV6-2 or TRBV6-3 to TRBJ2-7, with 12 bases identical to TRBD2. This CDR3 spans 14 amino acids. Germline V gene sequence: CDR1 MNHEY, CDR2 SVGEGT. With V trimmed by 10 bases and J by 6 bases, 10 bases remained unmatched. In DNA, the CDR3 is TGTGCCATCACCCCTAGCGGGAGGGCCTCCGAGCAGTACTTC. This encodes CAITPSGRASEQYF.

The V and J genes are TRBV7-9 and TRBJ2-7; D not certain. Trimming removed 5 bases at V and 3 bases at J, with 5 bases between. CDR1 is SEHNR, CDR2 FQNEAQ, per germline (reference sequence). The CDR3 is made up of 11 amino acids. The CDR3 protein is CASSLYYEQYF. Written as DNA, the CDR3 is TGTGCCAGCAGCCTCTACTACGAGCAGTACTTC.